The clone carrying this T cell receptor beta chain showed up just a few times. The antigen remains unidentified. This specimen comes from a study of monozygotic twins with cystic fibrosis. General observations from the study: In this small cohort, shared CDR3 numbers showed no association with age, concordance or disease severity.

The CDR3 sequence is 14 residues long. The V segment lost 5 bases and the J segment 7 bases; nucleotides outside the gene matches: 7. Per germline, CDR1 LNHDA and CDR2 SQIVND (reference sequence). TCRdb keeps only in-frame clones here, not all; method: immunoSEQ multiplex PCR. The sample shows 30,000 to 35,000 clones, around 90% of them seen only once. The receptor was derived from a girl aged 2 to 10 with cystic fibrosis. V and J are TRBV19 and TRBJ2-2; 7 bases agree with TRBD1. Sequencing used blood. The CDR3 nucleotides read TGTGCCAGTAGTCCACAGACAGGGATCGGGGAGCTGTTTTTT. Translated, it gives CASSPQTGIGELFF.